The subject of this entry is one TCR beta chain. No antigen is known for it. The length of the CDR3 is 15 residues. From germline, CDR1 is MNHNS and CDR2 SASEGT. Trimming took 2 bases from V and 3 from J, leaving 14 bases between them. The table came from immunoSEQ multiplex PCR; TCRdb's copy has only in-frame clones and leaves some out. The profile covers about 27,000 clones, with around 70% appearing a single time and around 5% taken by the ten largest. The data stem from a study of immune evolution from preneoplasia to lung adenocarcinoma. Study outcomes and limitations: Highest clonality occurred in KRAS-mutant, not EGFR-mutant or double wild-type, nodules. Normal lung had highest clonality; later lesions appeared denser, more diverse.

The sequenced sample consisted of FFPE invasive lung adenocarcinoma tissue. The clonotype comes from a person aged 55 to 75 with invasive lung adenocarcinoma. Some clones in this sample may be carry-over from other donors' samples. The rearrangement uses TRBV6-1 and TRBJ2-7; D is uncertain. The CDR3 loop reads CASSETMAVYYEQYF. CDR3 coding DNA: TGTGCCAGCAGTGAAACGATGGCGGTTTACTACGAGCAGTACTTC.